The subject of this entry is one T cell receptor beta chain. Method: immunoSEQ multiplex PCR; TCRdb's copy keeps in-frame clones and lacks some. The table shows about 60,000 clones, with 80% to 90% occurring only once. This sample stems from a study of OX40 agonist ivuxolimab in advanced cancers. V gave up 1 base and J gave up 2 bases, with 3 bases separating them. The CDR3 runs to 13 residues. The germline V gene encodes CDR1 MNHEY and CDR2 SVGAGI. The sample in question was CD4+ or CD8+ T cells sorted from blood, obtained in a trial of the OX40 agonist ivuxolimab. The chain employs TRBV6-5 and TRBJ1-5; D is ambiguous. This clonotype originated in an adult with an advanced solid tumor such as melanoma, head and neck, liver or kidney cancer. DNA for the CDR3: TGTGCCAGCAGTTACTATCGCAATCAGCCCCAGCATTTT. This encodes CASSYYRNQPQHF.